Listed here are 11 T cell receptor beta chains from one sample, sequenced in a study of T cells after somatic rescue of genetic block (dated by TCRdb to the early 2020s). The library was prepared using the immunoSEQ multiplex PCR assay. TCRdb re-hosts the immuneACCESS table, in-frame sequences only. Its copies lack some clones; in the studies checked, an unresolved V gene accounts for under half of them, and the cause for the rest is not known. Counted in this sample were 110,000 or so clones; around nine tenths of them appeared once. Jointly, the top ten make up about 1.5% of the sample. Sequences were obtained from peripheral blood mononuclear cells (PBMCs). These TCRs come from a woman aged 18-29 years.

This rearrangement joins TRBV14 to TRBJ2-3; 9 bases agree with TRBD1. This CDR3 comprises 14 residues. Looked up from germline, CDR1 is SGHDN and CDR2 is FVKESK. V shed 2 bases and J 6 bases; nucleotides not matched to a gene: 3. The CDR3 DNA sequence: TGTGCCAGCAGCCAAAGGACAGGGGTCGATACGCAGTATTTT. Residues: CASSQRTGVDTQYF.

The CDR3 is CAWASGTGHSYEQYF. As DNA, the CDR3 is TGTGCCTGGGCCTCCGGGACAGGGCACTCCTACGAGCAGTACTTC. This chain links TRBV30 with TRBJ2-7, with 9 nucleotides matching TRBD1. Losses at the gene ends were 5 bases for V and 0 bases for J; bases not matched to a gene: 8. Germline CDR1 is GTSNPN and CDR2 is SVGIG (reference sequence). The CDR3 consists of 15 residues.

The table lists this clone with a few counts. The chain recombines TRBV21-1 with TRBJ1-4; the table's D gene call, TRBD1, was not cross checked with the DNA. TRBV21-1 is designated a pseudogene. The CDR3 spans 15 residues. CDR3 protein: CASSEIMTGDEKLFF. As DNA, the CDR3 is TGTGCCAGCAGCGAAATAATGACAGGGGACGAAAAACTGTTTTTT.

V is TRBV7-2 and J is TRBJ1-2; possible D gene TRBD1, 5 bases. Germline CDR1 is SGHTA and CDR2 is FQGNSA. This CDR3 has 14 amino acids. The ends were cut back, 6 bases at V and 3 bases at J, with 14 bases in the middle. The CDR3: CASSSETVHYGYTF. For the CDR3, the DNA is TGTGCCAGCAGTTCCGAGACAGTTCACTATGGCTACACCTTC.

The chain combines TRBV19 with TRBJ1-2; D not certain. The V gene lost 7 bases and the J gene lost 8 bases, with 17 bases spanning the gap. The CDR3 runs to 13 residues. Germline V gene sequence: CDR1 LNHDA, CDR2 SQIVND (reference sequence). The CDR3 region is CASNVEDLGGYTF. CDR3 in DNA: TGTGCCAGTAATGTTGAGGACCTCGGCGGCTACACCTTC.

The chain combines TRBV5-1 with TRBJ2-7, with 10 bases aligning to TRBD1. This CDR3 has 15 residues. From germline, CDR1 is SGHRS and CDR2 YFSETQ. The V gene end was trimmed by 0 bases and the J gene end by 3 bases; junction bases not matched to a gene: 3. CDR3 DNA: TGCGCCAGCAGCTTGGGGACAGGGGGACTCTACGAGCAGTACTTC. Translating it yields CASSLGTGGLYEQYF.

This clone appeared a single time. The chain links TRBV5-1 to TRBJ1-3; D gene unclear. This CDR3 comprises 15 residues. From germline, CDR1 is SGHRS and CDR2 YFSETQ. Deletions cut 6 bases from V and 0 bases from J, with 13 bases between. The CDR3 spells CASTLTPNSGNTIYF. The CDR3 DNA sequence: TGCGCCAGCACCCTAACACCGAACTCTGGAAACACCATATATTTT.

V gene TRBV7-3 combines with J gene TRBJ2-1; 9 bases align to TRBD2. The germline V gene encodes CDR1 SGHTA and CDR2 FQGTGA. Unmatched junction bases numbered 14, after V lost 2 bases and J lost 9 bases. CDR3 length: 17 residues. The CDR3 DNA sequence: TGTGCCAGCAGCTTAGGCGCCCTTGGGGCGGGGGGGACTGAGCAGTTCTTC. Translated, it gives CASSLGALGAGGTEQFF.

A few counts support this clone. CDR3 sequence reads: CASTRGGTQNQPQHF. CDR3 in DNA: TGTGCCAGTACCCGGGGAGGGACACAAAATCAGCCCCAGCATTTT. The gene calls are TRBV19 and TRBJ1-5; D is perhaps TRBD1 (6 bases). The CDR3 sequence is 15 residues long. From germline, CDR1 is LNHDA and CDR2 SQIVND (reference sequence). V lost 7 bases and J 4 bases, leaving 17 bases between the germline ends. Drawing the rest from reference TRBV19 and TRBJ1-5, the complete variable domain is DGGITQSPKYLFRKEGQNVTLSCEQNLNHDAMYWYRQDPGQGLRLIYYSQIVNDFQKGDIAEGYSVSREKKESFPLTVTSAQKNPTAFYLCASTRGGTQNQPQHFGDGTRLSIL.

The chain recombines TRBV29-1 with TRBJ1-1; D not resolved. The length of the CDR3 is 13 residues. Germline CDR1 reads SQVTM; CDR2 reads ANQGSEA. Between the trimmed V and J ends, which lost 4 bases and 6 bases, there was a span of 15 bases. The CDR3, as DNA: TGCAGCGTTGGACCGGTCAAGGAGGCTGAAGCTTTCTTT. Protein: CSVGPVKEAEAFF.

V and J are TRBV4-2 and TRBJ1-2; D is unresolved. Looked up from germline, CDR1 is LGHNA and CDR2 is YNFKEQ. There are 16 residues in the CDR3. Trimming removed 0 bases at V and 4 bases at J, with 15 bases between. The CDR3 DNA is TGTGCCAGCAGCCAAGAACAACGGGCAGGTGGCTATGGCTACACCTTC. This translates into CASSQEQRAGGYGYTF.